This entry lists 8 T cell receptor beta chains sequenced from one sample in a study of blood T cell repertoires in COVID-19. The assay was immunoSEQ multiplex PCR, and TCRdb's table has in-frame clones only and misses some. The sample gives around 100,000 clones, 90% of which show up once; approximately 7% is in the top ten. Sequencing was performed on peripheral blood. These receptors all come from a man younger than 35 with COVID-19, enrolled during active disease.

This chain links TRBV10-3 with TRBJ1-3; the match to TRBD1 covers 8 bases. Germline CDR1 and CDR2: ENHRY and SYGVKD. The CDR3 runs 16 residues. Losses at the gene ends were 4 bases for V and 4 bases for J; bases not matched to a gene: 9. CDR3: CAISAATGEAGNTIYF. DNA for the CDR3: TGTGCCATCAGTGCGGCGACAGGGGAAGCCGGAAACACCATATATTTT.

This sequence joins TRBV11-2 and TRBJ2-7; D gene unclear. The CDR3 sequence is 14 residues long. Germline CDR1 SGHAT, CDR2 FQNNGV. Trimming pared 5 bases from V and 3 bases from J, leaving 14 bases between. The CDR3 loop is CASSIPQVNYEQYF. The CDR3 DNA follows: TGTGCCAGCAGCATACCCCAGGTAAACTACGAGCAGTACTTC.

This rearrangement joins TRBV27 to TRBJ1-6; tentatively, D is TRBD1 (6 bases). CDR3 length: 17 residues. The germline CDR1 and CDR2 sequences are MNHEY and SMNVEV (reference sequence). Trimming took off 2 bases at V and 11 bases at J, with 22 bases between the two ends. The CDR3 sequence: CASSLDPWGQRKTPLHF. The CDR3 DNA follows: TGTGCCAGCAGTTTAGACCCTTGGGGACAACGTAAAACACCCCTCCACTTT.

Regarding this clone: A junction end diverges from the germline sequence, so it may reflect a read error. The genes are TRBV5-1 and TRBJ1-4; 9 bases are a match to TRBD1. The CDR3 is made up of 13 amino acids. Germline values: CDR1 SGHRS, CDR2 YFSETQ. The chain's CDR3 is CASSWTGAGELLF. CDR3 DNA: TGCGCCAGCAGCTGGACAGGGGCGGGAGAACTGCTTTTT.

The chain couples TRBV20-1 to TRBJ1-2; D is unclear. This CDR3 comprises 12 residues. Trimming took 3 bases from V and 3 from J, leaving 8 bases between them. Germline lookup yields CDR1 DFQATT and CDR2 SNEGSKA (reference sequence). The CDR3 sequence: CSASTDHYGYTF. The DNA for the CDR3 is TGCAGTGCTAGTACAGATCACTATGGCTACACCTTC.

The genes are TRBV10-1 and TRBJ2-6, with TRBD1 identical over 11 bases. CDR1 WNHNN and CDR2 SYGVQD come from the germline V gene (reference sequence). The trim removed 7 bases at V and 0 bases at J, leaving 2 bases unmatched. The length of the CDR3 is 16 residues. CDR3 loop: CASKGTGGSGANVLTF. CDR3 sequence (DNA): TGCGCCAGCAAGGGGACAGGGGGCTCTGGGGCCAACGTCCTGACTTTC.

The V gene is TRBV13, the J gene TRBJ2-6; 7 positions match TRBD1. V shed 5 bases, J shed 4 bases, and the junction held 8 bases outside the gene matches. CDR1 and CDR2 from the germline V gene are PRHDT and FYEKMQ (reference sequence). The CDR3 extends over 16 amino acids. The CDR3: CASSPRQGTGANVLTF. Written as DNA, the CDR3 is TGTGCCAGCAGCCCGCGACAGGGCACCGGGGCCAACGTCCTGACTTTC.

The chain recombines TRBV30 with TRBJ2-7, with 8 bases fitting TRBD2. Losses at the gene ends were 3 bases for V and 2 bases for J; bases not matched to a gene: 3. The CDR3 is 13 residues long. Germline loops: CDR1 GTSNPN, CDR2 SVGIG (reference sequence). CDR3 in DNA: TGTGCCTGGAGGCGACTAGCGCCCTACGAGCAGTACTTC. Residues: CAWRRLAPYEQYF. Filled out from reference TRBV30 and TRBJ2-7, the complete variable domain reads SQTIHQWPATLVQPVGSPLSLECTVEGTSNPNLYWYRQAAGRGLQLLFYSVGIGQISSEVPQNLSASRPQDRQFILSSKKLLLSDSGFYLCAWRRLAPYEQYFGPGTRLTVT.